This passage covers 17 T cell receptor beta chains from one sample sequenced in a study of cytomegalovirus exposure and HLA in healthy donors. PCR employed 60 Vbeta and 13 Jbeta primers. Generated by immunoSEQ multiplex PCR, the TCRdb table keeps only in-frame clones and is missing some. The sample has roughly 120,000 clones, around 86% seen once. Material for sequencing was PBMCs. All receptors come from a woman aged 25 to 45 in good health and CMV-seronegative.

This chain links TRBV2 with TRBJ1-5; TRBD1 might be the D (5 bases). The ends were cut back, 7 bases at V and 2 bases at J, with 6 bases in the middle. This CDR3 is built from 12 residues. Germline V gives CDR1 SNHLY, CDR2 FYNNEI. CDR3 sequence (DNA): TGTGCCAGCACGACAGGCAATCAGCCCCAGCATTTT. Its protein product is CASTTGNQPQHF.

The chain recombines TRBV6-5 with TRBJ2-3; D perhaps matches TRBD1 (6 bases). The length of the CDR3 is 15 residues. Germline V CDR1 and CDR2: MNHEY, SVGAGI. Deletions cut 6 bases from V and 2 bases from J, with 15 bases between. The CDR3 DNA is TGTGCCAGCAGCCTAGGGGGAAGTTTCACAGATACGCAGTATTTT. Its protein product is CASSLGGSFTDTQYF.

In its sample, this clone was seen a few times. The chain links TRBV6-1 to TRBJ2-1; TRBD2 aligns across 11 bases. There are 20 residues in the CDR3. The V and J ends lost 4 bases and 4 bases, in that order; junction bases with no gene match: 18. The germline gives CDR1 MNHNS, CDR2 SASEGT. The CDR3 DNA is TGTGCCAGCAGTGGGTGGACTAGCGGGTTCGAACGACTCCGATACAATGAGCAGTTCTTC. Amino acids: CASSGWTSGFERLRYNEQFF.

The chain couples TRBV19 to TRBJ1-5; 9 bases are shared with TRBD1. Germline CDR1 and CDR2: LNHDA and SQIVND (reference sequence). The CDR3 contains 15 residues. V shed 4 bases, J shed 1 base, and the junction held 2 bases outside the gene matches. The CDR3 region has the DNA TGTGCCAGTAGTAACGGACAGGGGAGCAATCAGCCCCAGCATTTT. This codes for CASSNGQGSNQPQHF.

As concerns this clone: This CDR3 is also generated by other DNA sequences in the sample. The rearrangement uses TRBV5-4 and TRBJ2-7; D possibly corresponds to TRBD2 (5 bases). From germline, CDR1 is SGHNT and CDR2 YYREEE (reference sequence). Trimming removed 4 bases at V and 0 bases at J, with 20 bases between. The CDR3 is 17 amino acids. The CDR3 DNA is TGTGCCAGCAGCCCCCTGGCCAGCGGCACCGTCTCCTACGAGCAGTACTTC. Residues: CASSPLASGTVSYEQYF.

This clone was picked up a small number of times. J is TRBJ2-7 and V is TRBV11-1; TRBD2 aligns across 14 bases. Trimming at V came to 5 bases and at J to 3 bases, leaving 6 bases not matched to a gene. The CDR3 spans 16 residues. Per germline, CDR1 SGHAT and CDR2 FQDESV (reference sequence). CDR3 DNA sequence: TGTGCCAGCAGCCAAGTTGGGACTAGCGGGAGCTACGAGCAGTACTTC. Amino acids: CASSQVGTSGSYEQYF.

The chain uses TRBV5-1 and TRBJ2-1; 9 bases line up with TRBD2. Germline V gene sequence: CDR1 SGHRS, CDR2 YFSETQ. The CDR3 covers 14 residues. V lost 6 bases and J lost 3; bases outside the gene matches: 4. The CDR3 region has the DNA TGCGCCAGCACACTAGCGGGCAACTACAATGAGCAGTTCTTC. Translating gives CASTLAGNYNEQFF.

The chain is built from TRBV28 and TRBJ1-3; 9 nucleotides agree with TRBD1. This CDR3 has 17 amino acids. Trimming cost V 3 bases and J 2 bases; bases outside gene matches: 8. Germline V CDR1 and CDR2: MDHEN, SYDVKM. In DNA, the CDR3 is TGTGCCAGCAGTTTTCCGGACACAGGGGGCACTGGAAACACCATATATTTT. Its translation: CASSFPDTGGTGNTIYF.

V and J are TRBV10-3 and TRBJ2-1; 9 nucleotides align to TRBD1. The CDR3 spans 15 residues. Germline CDR1 is ENHRY and CDR2 is SYGVKD. With V trimmed by 9 bases and J by 7 bases, 13 bases remained unmatched. The CDR3 is CAIGGPGTGLNEQFF. CDR3 nucleotide sequence: TGTGCCATTGGCGGCCCCGGGACAGGGTTAAATGAGCAGTTCTTC.

This chain uses TRBV5-1 with TRBJ2-1; D is undetermined. Trimming stripped 7 bases from V and 5 bases from J, with 7 bases between. Germline values: CDR1 SGHRS, CDR2 YFSETQ. The CDR3 runs to 11 residues. The CDR3 DNA reads TGCGCCAGCCTCCGGGACAATGAGCAGTTCTTC. As protein: CASLRDNEQFF.

The chain is built from TRBV7-8 and TRBJ2-5, with D uncertain. The CDR3 is made up of 11 amino acids. CDR1 and CDR2 (germline): SGHVS, FQNEAQ. The V end lost 6 bases, the J end lost 5 bases, and 7 bases lay between the germline ends. In nucleotides, the CDR3 is TGTGCCAGCAGTCGTGAGGAGACCCAGTACTTC. It translates to CASSREETQYF.

This clone came up once. This rearrangement joins TRBV29-1 to TRBJ1-2; D unclear. Trimming took off 2 bases at V and 0 bases at J, with 7 bases between the two ends. This CDR3 spans 13 amino acids. Per the germline V gene, CDR1 is SQVTM and CDR2 is ANQGSEA. This CDR3 is CSVEQAANYGYTF. CDR3 nucleotides: TGCAGCGTTGAACAGGCAGCTAACTATGGCTACACCTTC. Full variable domain (outside the CDR3, taken from reference TRBV29-1 and TRBJ1-2): SAVISQKPSRDICQRGTSLTIQCQVDSQVTMMFWYRQQPGQSLTLIATANQGSEATYESGFVIDKFPISRPNLTFSTLTVSNMSPEDSSIYLCSVEQAANYGYTFGSGTRLTVV.

This clone was seen a few times. V is TRBV25-1 and J is TRBJ1-1; D call uncertain. The CDR3 is made up of 11 amino acids. The V gene lost 5 bases and the J gene lost 5 bases, with 6 bases spanning the gap. Germline V gene data show CDR1 as MGHDK and CDR2 as SYGVNS. The CDR3 is CASSTGTEAFF. The CDR3, as DNA: TGTGCCAGCAGTACGGGTACTGAAGCTTTCTTT.

This clone was found once. At one end, the junction sequence differs from germline, possibly due to a read error. V usage is TRBV7-7 and J usage is TRBJ2-5, with D perhaps matching TRBD2 (5 bases). Per the germline V gene, CDR1 is SSHAT and CDR2 is FNYEAQ (reference sequence). The length of the CDR3 is 13 residues. CDR3 in DNA: TGTGTCAGCAGCAAGGACGGAGGAGAGACCCAGTACTTC. It specifies CVSSKDGGETQYF. Filled out from reference TRBV7-7 and TRBJ2-5, the complete variable domain reads GAGVSQSPRYKVTKRGQDVTLRCDPISSHATLYWYQQALGQGPEFLTYFNYEAQPDKSGLPSDRFSAERPEGSISTLTIQRTEQRDSAMYRCVSSKDGGETQYFGPGTRLLVL.

The CDR3 reads CASTETGGSNYGYTF. The CDR3 region has the DNA TGTGCCAGCACCGAAACGGGGGGGAGTAACTATGGCTACACCTTC. This chain joins TRBV7-2 and TRBJ1-2; possibly TRBD1 for D (5 bases). V lost 7 bases to trimming and J lost 1 base, with 16 bases between them. The CDR3 has 15 residues. Germline-derived CDR1 and CDR2 are SGHTA and FQGNSA.

The chain is built from TRBV5-4 and TRBJ2-7; D is ambiguous. Trimming stripped 0 bases from V and 4 bases from J, with 14 bases between. This CDR3 has 15 residues. CDR1 is SGHNT, CDR2 YYREEE, per germline (reference sequence). CDR3 loop: CASSLGRGGVYEQYF. The DNA of the CDR3 is TGTGCCAGCAGCTTGGGTCGCGGTGGAGTATACGAGCAGTACTTC.

V gene TRBV14 combines with J gene TRBJ2-1, with TRBD2 matching over 7 bases. Germline V CDR1 and CDR2: SGHDN, FVKESK. V shed 1 base and J 4 bases; nucleotides not matched to a gene: 4. The CDR3 is 15 amino acids. The CDR3 loop reads CASSQVSGTYNEQFF. DNA of the CDR3: TGTGCCAGCAGCCAAGTGAGCGGGACTTACAATGAGCAGTTCTTC.